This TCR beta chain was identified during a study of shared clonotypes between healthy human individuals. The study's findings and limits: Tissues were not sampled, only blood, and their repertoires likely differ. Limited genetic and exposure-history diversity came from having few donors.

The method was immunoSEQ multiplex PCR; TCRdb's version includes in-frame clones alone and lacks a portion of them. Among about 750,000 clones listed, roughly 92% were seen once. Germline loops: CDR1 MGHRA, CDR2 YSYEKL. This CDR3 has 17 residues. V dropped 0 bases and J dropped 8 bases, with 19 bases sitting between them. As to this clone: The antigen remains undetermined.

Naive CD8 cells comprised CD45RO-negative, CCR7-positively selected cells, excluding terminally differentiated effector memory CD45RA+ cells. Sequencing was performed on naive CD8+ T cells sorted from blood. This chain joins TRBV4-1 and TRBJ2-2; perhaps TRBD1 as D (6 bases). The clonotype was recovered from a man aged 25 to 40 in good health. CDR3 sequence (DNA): TGCGCCAGCAGCCAAGAACCCGACCACAGGGCGAATGGGGAGCTGTTTTTT. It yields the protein CASSQEPDHRANGELFF.